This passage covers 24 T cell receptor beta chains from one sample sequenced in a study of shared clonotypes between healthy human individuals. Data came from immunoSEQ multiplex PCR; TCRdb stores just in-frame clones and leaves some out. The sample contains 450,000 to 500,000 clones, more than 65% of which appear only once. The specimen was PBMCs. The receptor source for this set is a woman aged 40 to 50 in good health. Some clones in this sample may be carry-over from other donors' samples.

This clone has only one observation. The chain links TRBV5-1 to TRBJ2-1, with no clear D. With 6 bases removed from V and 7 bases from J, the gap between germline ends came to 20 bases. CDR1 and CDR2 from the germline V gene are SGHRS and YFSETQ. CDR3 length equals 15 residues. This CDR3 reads CASTPRPGSENEQFF. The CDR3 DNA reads TGCGCCAGCACCCCCCGTCCAGGCAGCGAGAATGAGCAGTTCTTC.

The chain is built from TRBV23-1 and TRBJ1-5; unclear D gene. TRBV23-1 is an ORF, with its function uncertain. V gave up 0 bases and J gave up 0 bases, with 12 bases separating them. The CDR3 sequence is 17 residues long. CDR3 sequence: CASSQSRELYSNQPQHF. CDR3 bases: TGCGCCAGCAGTCAATCGAGGGAACTCTATAGCAATCAGCCCCAGCATTTT.

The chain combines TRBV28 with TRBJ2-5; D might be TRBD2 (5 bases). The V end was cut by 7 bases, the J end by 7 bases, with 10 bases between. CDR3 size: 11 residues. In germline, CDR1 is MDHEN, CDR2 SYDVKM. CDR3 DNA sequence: TGTGCCAGCAATCAAGGAGGGACCCAGTACTTC. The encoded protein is CASNQGGTQYF.

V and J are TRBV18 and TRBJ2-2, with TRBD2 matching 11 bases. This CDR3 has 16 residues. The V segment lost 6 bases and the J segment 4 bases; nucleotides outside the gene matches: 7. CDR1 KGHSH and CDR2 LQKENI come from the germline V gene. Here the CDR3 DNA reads TGTGCCAGCTCGCTAGCGGGAGGCGCGACCACCGGGGAGCTGTTTTTT. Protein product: CASSLAGGATTGELFF.

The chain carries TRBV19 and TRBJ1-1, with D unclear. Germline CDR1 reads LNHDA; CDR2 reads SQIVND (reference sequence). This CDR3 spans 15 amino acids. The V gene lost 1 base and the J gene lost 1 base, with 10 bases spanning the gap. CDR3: CASSIGGISNTEAFF. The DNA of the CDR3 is TGTGCCAGTAGTATAGGAGGGATCTCGAACACTGAAGCTTTCTTT.

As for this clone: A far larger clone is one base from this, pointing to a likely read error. The CDR3 DNA is TGCGCCAACAGCCAAGATAGGGGACTAGGCGCAGATACGCAGTATTTT. The encoded protein is CANSQDRGLGADTQYF. The chain has TRBV4-3 and TRBJ2-3, with 8 bases fitting TRBD2. The germline V gene has CDR1 LGHNA and CDR2 YSLEER. The CDR3 spans 16 residues.

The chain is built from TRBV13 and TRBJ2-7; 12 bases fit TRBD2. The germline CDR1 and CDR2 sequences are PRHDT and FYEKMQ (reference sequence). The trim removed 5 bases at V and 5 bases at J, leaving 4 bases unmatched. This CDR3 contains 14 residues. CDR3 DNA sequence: TGTGCCAGCAGCCCTGGACTAGCGGGAAACGAGCAGTACTTC. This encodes CASSPGLAGNEQYF.

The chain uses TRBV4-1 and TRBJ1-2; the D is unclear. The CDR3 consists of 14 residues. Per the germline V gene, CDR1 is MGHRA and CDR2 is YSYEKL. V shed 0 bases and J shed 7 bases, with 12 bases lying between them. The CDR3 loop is CASSQDRRGVGYTF. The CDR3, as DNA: TGCGCCAGCAGCCAAGACCGCCGTGGGGTTGGCTACACCTTC.

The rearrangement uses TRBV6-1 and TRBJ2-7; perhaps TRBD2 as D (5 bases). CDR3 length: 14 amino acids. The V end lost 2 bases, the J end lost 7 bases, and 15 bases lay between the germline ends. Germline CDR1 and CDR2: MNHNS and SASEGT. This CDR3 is CASSERADSDEQYF. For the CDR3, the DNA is TGTGCCAGCAGTGAACGGGCGGACTCGGATGAGCAGTACTTC.

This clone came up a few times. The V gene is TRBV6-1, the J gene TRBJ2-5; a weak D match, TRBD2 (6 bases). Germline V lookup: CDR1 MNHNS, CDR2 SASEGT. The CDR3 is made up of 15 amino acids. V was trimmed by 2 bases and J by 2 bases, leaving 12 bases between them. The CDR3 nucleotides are TGTGCCAGCAGTGAATTAGCGGATCGACAAGAGACCCAGTACTTC. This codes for CASSELADRQETQYF.

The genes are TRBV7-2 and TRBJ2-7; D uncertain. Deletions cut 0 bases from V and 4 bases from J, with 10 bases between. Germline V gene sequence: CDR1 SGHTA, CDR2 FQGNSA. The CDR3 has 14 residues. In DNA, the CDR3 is TGTGCCAGCAGCTTAGCCGGGTCCCCGTACGAGCAGTACTTC. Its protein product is CASSLAGSPYEQYF.

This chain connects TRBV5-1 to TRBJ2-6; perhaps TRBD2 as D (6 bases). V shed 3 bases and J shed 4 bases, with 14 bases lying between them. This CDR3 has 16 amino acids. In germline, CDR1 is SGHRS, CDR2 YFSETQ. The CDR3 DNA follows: TGCGCCAGCAGCTCCCGGAGGGCCTTCGGGGCCAACGTCCTGACTTTC. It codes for CASSSRRAFGANVLTF.

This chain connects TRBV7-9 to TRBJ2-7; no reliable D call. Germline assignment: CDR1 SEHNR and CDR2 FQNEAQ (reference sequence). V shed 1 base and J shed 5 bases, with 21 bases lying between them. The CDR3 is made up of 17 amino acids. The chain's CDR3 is CASSLGFRGPISDEQYF. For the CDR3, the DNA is TGTGCCAGCAGCTTAGGGTTCAGAGGCCCCATCTCTGACGAGCAGTACTTC. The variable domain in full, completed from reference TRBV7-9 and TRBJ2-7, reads DTGVSQNPRHKITKRGQNVTFRCDPISEHNRLYWYRQTLGQGPEFLTYFQNEAQLEKSRLLSDRFSAERPKGSFSTLEIQRTEQGDSAMYLCASSLGFRGPISDEQYFGPGTRLTVT.

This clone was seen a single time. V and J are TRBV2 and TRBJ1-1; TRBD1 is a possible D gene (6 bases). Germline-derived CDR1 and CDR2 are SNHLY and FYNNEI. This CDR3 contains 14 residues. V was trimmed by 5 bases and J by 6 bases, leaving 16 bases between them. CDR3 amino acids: CASSTNRELAEAFF. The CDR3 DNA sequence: TGTGCCAGCAGTACGAACAGGGAATTGGCTGAAGCTTTCTTT.

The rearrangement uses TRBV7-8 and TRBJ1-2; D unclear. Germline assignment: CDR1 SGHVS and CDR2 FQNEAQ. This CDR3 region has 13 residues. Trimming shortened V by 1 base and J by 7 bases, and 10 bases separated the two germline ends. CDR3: CASSLERSAGYTF. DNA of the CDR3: TGTGCCAGCAGCTTAGAGAGGTCGGCTGGCTACACCTTC.

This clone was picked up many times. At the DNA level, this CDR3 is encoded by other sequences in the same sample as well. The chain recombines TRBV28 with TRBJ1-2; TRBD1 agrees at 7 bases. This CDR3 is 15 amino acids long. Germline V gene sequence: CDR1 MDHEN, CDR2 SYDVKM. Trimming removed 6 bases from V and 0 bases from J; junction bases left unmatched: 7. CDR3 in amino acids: CASRRGTVANYGYTF. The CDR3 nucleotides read TGTGCCAGCAGGCGGGGGACAGTCGCTAACTATGGCTACACCTTC.

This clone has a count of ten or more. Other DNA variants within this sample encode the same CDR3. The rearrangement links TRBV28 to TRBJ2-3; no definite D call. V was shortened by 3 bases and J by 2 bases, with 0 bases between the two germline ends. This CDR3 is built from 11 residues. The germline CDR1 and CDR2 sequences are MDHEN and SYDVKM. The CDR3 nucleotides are TGTGCCAGCAGTTTCACAGATACGCAGTATTTT. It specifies CASSFTDTQYF.

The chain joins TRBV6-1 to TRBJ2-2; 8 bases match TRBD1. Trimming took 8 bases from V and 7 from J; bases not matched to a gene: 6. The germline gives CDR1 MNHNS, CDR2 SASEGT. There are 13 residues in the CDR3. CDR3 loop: CASGQGDHGELFF. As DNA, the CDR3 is TGTGCCAGCGGACAGGGAGATCACGGGGAGCTGTTTTTT.

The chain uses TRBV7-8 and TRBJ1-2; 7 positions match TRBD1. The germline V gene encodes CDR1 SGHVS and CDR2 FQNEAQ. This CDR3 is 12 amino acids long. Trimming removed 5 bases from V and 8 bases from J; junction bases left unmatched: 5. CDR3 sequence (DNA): TGTGCCAGCAGCCAAACAGGGGTAGGCTACACCTTC. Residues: CASSQTGVGYTF.

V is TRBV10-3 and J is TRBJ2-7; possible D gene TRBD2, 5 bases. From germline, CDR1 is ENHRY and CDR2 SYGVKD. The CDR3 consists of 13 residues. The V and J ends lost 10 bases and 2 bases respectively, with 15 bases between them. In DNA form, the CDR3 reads TGTGCCAGCATATATCCGGGGACCTACGAGCAGTACTTC. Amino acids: CASIYPGTYEQYF.

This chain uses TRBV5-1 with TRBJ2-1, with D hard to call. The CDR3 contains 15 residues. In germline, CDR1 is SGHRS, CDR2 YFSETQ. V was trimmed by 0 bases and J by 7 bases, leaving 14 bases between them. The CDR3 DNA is TGCGCCAGCAGCTTGGTGGGCGTCGAGAATAATGAGCAGTTCTTC. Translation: CASSLVGVENNEQFF.

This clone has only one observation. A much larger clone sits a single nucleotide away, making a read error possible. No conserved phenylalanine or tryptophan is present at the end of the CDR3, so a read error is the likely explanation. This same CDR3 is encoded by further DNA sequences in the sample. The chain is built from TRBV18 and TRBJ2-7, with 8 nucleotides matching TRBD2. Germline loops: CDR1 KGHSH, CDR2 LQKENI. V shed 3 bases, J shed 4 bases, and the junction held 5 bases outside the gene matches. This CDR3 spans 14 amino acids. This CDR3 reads CASSPGREGYEQYL. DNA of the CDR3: TGTGCCAGCTCACCCGGACGGGAGGGTTACGAGCAGTACTTA.

This CDR3 reads CASSYRAGETQYF. CDR3 in DNA: TGTGCCAGCAGTTATCGAGCGGGAGAGACCCAGTACTTC. The chain uses TRBV6-5 and TRBJ2-5; D perhaps matches TRBD2 (6 bases). CDR3 size: 13 residues. Looked up from germline, CDR1 is MNHEY and CDR2 is SVGAGI. V was clipped by 3 bases and J by 4 bases, with 9 bases between them.

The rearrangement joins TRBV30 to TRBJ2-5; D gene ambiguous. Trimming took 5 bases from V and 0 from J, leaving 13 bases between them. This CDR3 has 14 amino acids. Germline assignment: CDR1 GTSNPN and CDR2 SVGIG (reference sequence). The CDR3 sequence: CAWGTSSYQETQYF. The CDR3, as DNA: TGTGCCTGGGGTACTTCCAGCTACCAAGAGACCCAGTACTTC.